These 25 T cell receptor beta chains were all obtained from the same sample, sequenced in a study of beta chain features in type 1 diabetes. Reverse transcribing all isolated RNA meant expressed TCRB transcripts were sequenced. Profiling relied on immunoSEQ multiplex PCR, and the TCRdb table lists in-frame clones only, not all of them. The sample lists about 180,000 clones, 13% occurring once. Sequencing input: central memory CD4+ T cells from blood. Receptors were obtained from a woman between 18 and 29 years old in good health.

This clone was found a few times. The gene calls are TRBV29-1 and TRBJ2-7, with a possible D match to TRBD1 (6 bases). From germline, CDR1 is SQVTM and CDR2 ANQGSEA. With 8 bases removed from V and 0 bases from J, the gap between germline ends came to 17 bases. The CDR3 covers 14 residues. In DNA, the CDR3 is TGCAGCACCCGATCAGGGGCTAGCTCCTACGAGCAGTACTTC. It is translated as CSTRSGASSYEQYF.

This chain links TRBV28 with TRBJ2-3, with D maybe TRBD1 (6 bases). Trimming left V 6 bases short and J 3 bases short, with 19 bases between. The CDR3 runs to 16 residues. The V gene's germline CDR1 is MDHEN and CDR2 SYDVKM. CDR3 DNA sequence: TGTGCCAGCAGGGAGCACAGGGCCGGGTCAACAGATACGCAGTATTTT. The encoded protein is CASREHRAGSTDTQYF.

This chain's CDR3 is CASSLVGNQETQYF. The DNA for the CDR3 is TGTGCCAGCAGCTTGGTCGGGAACCAAGAGACCCAGTACTTC. The chain carries TRBV5-6 and TRBJ2-5; TRBD2 might be the D (5 bases). Germline V lookup: CDR1 SGHDT, CDR2 YYEEEE. The CDR3 spans 14 residues. Trimming took off 0 bases at V and 0 bases at J, with 6 bases between the two ends.

V is TRBV5-1 and J is TRBJ2-1; 11 nucleotides match TRBD2. This CDR3 contains 15 residues. V shed 4 bases and J 9 bases; nucleotides not matched to a gene: 9. Germline CDR1 SGHRS, CDR2 YFSETQ. The chain's CDR3 is CASSPTTSGTIEQFF. In DNA, the CDR3 is TGCGCCAGCAGCCCTACGACTAGCGGGACTATTGAGCAGTTCTTC.

In this sample, this clone turned up a few times. The CDR3 reads CASSHGTGYLLNYGYTF. CDR3 coding DNA: TGTGCCAGCAGTCACGGGACAGGCTACCTCCTTAACTATGGCTACACCTTC. This chain connects TRBV27 to TRBJ1-2; TRBD1 agrees at 8 bases. Germline-derived CDR1 and CDR2 are MNHEY and SMNVEV (reference sequence). This CDR3 is built from 17 residues. V lost 5 bases, J lost 1 base, and 12 bases stayed unmatched.

This clone was seen ten or more times. Other DNA sequences in this specimen translate into the identical CDR3. V and J are TRBV7-8 and TRBJ2-1; a possible D gene is TRBD1 (6 bases). V shed 5 bases and J shed 4 bases, with 9 bases lying between them. Germline V gives CDR1 SGHVS, CDR2 FQNEAQ. The length of the CDR3 is 13 residues. The DNA of the CDR3 is TGTGCCAGCAGCCTACAGGGATACAATGAGCAGTTCTTC. Protein sequence: CASSLQGYNEQFF.

Only a few counts were recorded for this clone. V gene TRBV30 combines with J gene TRBJ1-2, with TRBD1 as a possible D gene (6 bases). Germline values: CDR1 GTSNPN, CDR2 SVGIG (reference sequence). CDR3 length equals 15 residues. The V end was cut by 0 bases, the J end by 4 bases, with 15 bases between. The CDR3 loop reads CAWSVQGVRGYGYTF. The CDR3 DNA sequence: TGTGCCTGGAGTGTACAAGGGGTCAGGGGCTATGGCTACACCTTC.

The chain carries TRBV28 and TRBJ2-1; 7 bases agree with TRBD2. Germline assignment: CDR1 MDHEN and CDR2 SYDVKM. The CDR3 is 15 amino acids. The ends lost 4 bases at V and 9 bases at J; junction bases unmatched: 12. The CDR3 reads CASSWMPTSFPEQFF. DNA of the CDR3: TGTGCCAGCAGTTGGATGCCGACTAGCTTCCCTGAGCAGTTCTTC.

This rearrangement joins TRBV4-3 to TRBJ2-2; D is undetermined. Germline V gives CDR1 LGHNA, CDR2 YSLEER. This CDR3 region has 15 residues. Deletions cut 1 base from V and 0 bases from J, with 6 bases between. CDR3 in amino acids: CASSQASTNTGELFF. Written as DNA, the CDR3 is TGCGCCAGCAGCCAAGCTTCTACGAACACCGGGGAGCTGTTTTTT.

This rearrangement joins TRBV7-2 to TRBJ2-7; no reliable D call. Per germline, CDR1 SGHTA and CDR2 FQGNSA. The germline V and J ends were trimmed by 3 bases and 0 bases, with 9 bases remaining between them. The CDR3 extends over 14 amino acids. The CDR3 is CASSFQASSYEQYF. CDR3 sequence (DNA): TGTGCCAGCAGCTTCCAGGCGAGCTCCTACGAGCAGTACTTC.

This clone has only a few counts. V usage is TRBV29-1 and J usage is TRBJ1-5; D ambiguous. This CDR3 comprises 14 residues. Trimming left V 6 bases short and J 7 bases short, with 19 bases between. Germline assignment: CDR1 SQVTM and CDR2 ANQGSEA. CDR3 sequence (DNA): TGCAGCGTAGCCCTGGGTACGGGTGACCAGCCCCAGCATTTT. Its translation: CSVALGTGDQPQHF.

This clone was picked up a small number of times. The V call is TRBV12-5, the J call TRBJ2-5; 8 bases match TRBD2. Germline trimming cut 1 base from V and 4 bases from J; bases unmatched to any gene: 2. The CDR3 loop spans 14 amino acids. Germline assignment: CDR1 LGHNT and CDR2 FRNRAP. The CDR3 coding sequence is TGTGCTAGTGGTTTGGACGGGACTAGAGAGACCCAGTACTTC. Encoded protein: CASGLDGTRETQYF.

This clone turned up a few times. This chain uses TRBV30 with TRBJ2-7; 11 nucleotides align to TRBD1. The germline V gene has CDR1 GTSNPN and CDR2 SVGIG (reference sequence). The CDR3 has 13 amino acids. V was clipped by 4 bases and J by 3 bases; unmatched bases: 2. The CDR3 nucleotides read TGTGCCTGGACCGGGACAGGGGGCTACGAGCAGTACTTC. Its translation: CAWTGTGGYEQYF. The full variable domain, with the rest looked up from reference TRBV30 and TRBJ2-7, is SQTIHQWPATLVQPVGSPLSLECTVEGTSNPNLYWYRQAAGRGLQLLFYSVGIGQISSEVPQNLSASRPQDRQFILSSKKLLLSDSGFYLCAWTGTGGYEQYFGPGTRLTVT.

This clone has more than one count but fewer than ten. The rearrangement uses TRBV18 and TRBJ2-7, with D tentatively TRBD2 (6 bases). CDR1 KGHSH and CDR2 LQKENI come from the germline V gene. V lost 3 bases and J 0 bases, leaving 12 bases between the germline ends. The CDR3 totals 15 residues. CDR3 DNA sequence: TGTGCCAGCTCACCCCGGGACTGGAGCTCCTACGAGCAGTACTTC. Its translation is CASSPRDWSSYEQYF.

The sample holds a few counts of this clone. The rearrangement joins TRBV6-5 to TRBJ2-7, with D maybe TRBD2 (6 bases). The germline V gene has CDR1 MNHEY and CDR2 SVGAGI. Between the trimmed V and J ends, which lost 0 bases and 7 bases, there was a span of 16 bases. This CDR3 region has 15 residues. Here the CDR3 DNA reads TGTGCCAGCAGTTACTCGATCATGAGTGCGGGGGAGCAGTACTTC. It is translated as CASSYSIMSAGEQYF.

The chain carries TRBV29-1 and TRBJ2-2, with D possibly being TRBD1 (6 bases). Germline CDR1 is SQVTM and CDR2 is ANQGSEA. The length of the CDR3 is 14 residues. Trimming shortened V by 7 bases and J by 2 bases, and 14 bases separated the two germline ends. CDR3 nucleotide sequence: TGCAGCGGGGGACACATGAGTAACACCGGGGAGCTGTTTTTT. Protein: CSGGHMSNTGELFF.

This clone was detected a few times. This sequence joins TRBV5-1 and TRBJ2-4; the D is unclear. This CDR3 is 14 amino acids long. With 0 bases removed from V and 6 bases from J, the gap between germline ends came to 10 bases. The germline CDR1 and CDR2 sequences are SGHRS and YFSETQ. In DNA form, the CDR3 reads TGCGCCAGCAGCTTGGCCTCGGCAGGAAACATTCAGTACTTC. This sequence encodes CASSLASAGNIQYF.

This chain uses TRBV28 with TRBJ2-7; 8 bases match TRBD1. V dropped 4 bases and J dropped 4; count of bases not matched to a gene: 9. The length of the CDR3 is 15 residues. Germline CDR1 is MDHEN and CDR2 is SYDVKM. CDR3 in DNA: TGTGCCAGCAGTTCCTATGGACAGGGCCGGTACGAGCAGTACTTC. As protein: CASSSYGQGRYEQYF.

CDR3 sequence (DNA): TGTGCCTGGAGTGTAAGGGGGTCCGGCCAGGGCCCTTCCGGGGAGCTGTTTTTT. It codes for CAWSVRGSGQGPSGELFF. This rearrangement joins TRBV30 to TRBJ2-2; possible D gene TRBD1, 6 bases. This CDR3 region has 18 residues. Germline loops: CDR1 GTSNPN, CDR2 SVGIG (reference sequence). The V end was cut by 0 bases, the J end by 6 bases, with 23 bases between.

The chain employs TRBV27 and TRBJ1-2, with 9 bases that match TRBD1. V shed 4 bases, J shed 4 bases, and the junction held 13 bases outside the gene matches. CDR1 MNHEY and CDR2 SMNVEV come from the germline V gene (reference sequence). The CDR3 extends over 17 amino acids. Here the CDR3 reads CASSSWGFTGGFYGYTF. As DNA, the CDR3 is TGTGCCAGCAGTTCTTGGGGTTTTACAGGGGGCTTCTATGGCTACACCTTC.

In its sample, this clone was seen a few times. The chain has TRBV5-4 and TRBJ2-7, with 7 positions matching TRBD2. V trimming: 0 bases; J trimming: 4 bases; junction bases outside the gene matches: 13. The CDR3 is 17 amino acids. Germline assignment: CDR1 SGHNT and CDR2 YYREEE (reference sequence). As DNA, the CDR3 is TGTGCCAGCAGCTTGGGCCCGATAGCAGCGGGAAGTTACGAGCAGTACTTC. Its translation is CASSLGPIAAGSYEQYF.

Of note for this clone: At the DNA level, this CDR3 is encoded by other sequences in the same sample as well. V and J are TRBV18 and TRBJ1-5, with a possible D match to TRBD1 (6 bases). The V and J ends lost 3 bases and 3 bases respectively, with 9 bases between them. This CDR3 comprises 14 residues. Germline V gene data show CDR1 as KGHSH and CDR2 as LQKENI. As DNA, the CDR3 is TGTGCCAGCTCACCGGGGGGGCCCAATCAGCCCCAGCATTTT. It yields the protein CASSPGGPNQPQHF.

V gene TRBV18 combines with J gene TRBJ2-2; tentative D call: TRBD1 (6 bases). CDR1 is KGHSH and CDR2 is LQKENI in the germline V gene. V dropped 2 bases and J dropped 3 bases, with 7 bases sitting between them. The CDR3 totals 14 residues. DNA for the CDR3: TGTGCCAGCTCACCAAAGGGGGACACCGGGGAGCTGTTTTTT. Protein product: CASSPKGDTGELFF.

The V and J genes are TRBV7-2 and TRBJ2-5, with 8 bases lining up with TRBD2. CDR3 length: 14 residues. The V segment lost 3 bases and the J segment 4 bases; nucleotides outside the gene matches: 4. Germline CDR1 and CDR2: SGHTA and FQGNSA. The CDR3 region has the DNA TGTGCCAGCAGCTTTTTCCTAGCGGGAGAGACCCAGTACTTC. This encodes CASSFFLAGETQYF. The full variable domain, in which reference TRBV7-2 and TRBJ2-5 provide the parts outside the CDR3, is GAGVSQSPSNKVTEKGKDVELRCDPISGHTALYWYRQSLGQGLEFLIYFQGNSAPDKSGLPSDRFSAERTGGSVSTLTIQRTQQEDSAVYLCASSFFLAGETQYFGPGTRLLVL.

This chain links TRBV7-9 with TRBJ1-5, with D possibly matching TRBD1 (5 bases). Germline V gene lookup returns CDR1 SEHNR and CDR2 FQNEAQ (reference sequence). V gave up 1 base and J gave up 6 bases, with 13 bases separating them. CDR3 length: 15 amino acids. CDR3 DNA: TGTGCCAGCAGCTTAGACGGGGGGAATACTCAGCCCCAGCATTTT. The encoded protein is CASSLDGGNTQPQHF.